The 4 T cell receptor beta chains below all came from one sample that was sequenced in a study of T-cell reconstitution after alpha-beta-depleted transplantation in children (dated by TCRdb to the mid-2010s). The library was built by means of PCR. Sequencing was performed on an Illumina HiSeq 2500. TCR libraries were prepared with molecular barcoding, using unique molecular identifiers to normalize TCRbeta repertoire quantification. TCRdb's own reprocessing of the public reads used fastp at Q25 and MiXCR and kept productive beta chains. Each CDR3 protein appears once, grouped with its most common genes and DNA. The sample records over 550,000 distinct CDR3 sequences, about 10% of which are singletons. Less than 5% of the sample comes from the top ten. Source: PBMCs from the stem cell graft donor, taken from the stem cell graft. The receptors shown here come from a human donor who donated a stem cell graft to a child with acute myeloid leukemia.

In its sample, this clonotype was seen a few times. The chain is built from TRBV2 and TRBJ2-7, with 11 bases matching TRBD2. Germline V gives CDR1 SNHLY, CDR2 FYNNEI. Trimming at V came to 1 base and at J to 5 bases, leaving 10 bases not matched to a gene. The CDR3 is 17 amino acids. The CDR3, as DNA: TGTGCCAGCAGTGAAGAGCGGCTAGCGGGAGGCCGGGACGAGCAGTACTTC. Protein sequence: CASSEERLAGGRDEQYF.

This clonotype was counted only a few times. The chain couples TRBV20-1 to TRBJ2-1; 9 bases fit TRBD2. The germline gives CDR1 DFQATT, CDR2 SNEGSKA (reference sequence). This CDR3 contains 14 residues. V shed 3 bases and J 2 bases; nucleotides not matched to a gene: 2. The DNA for the CDR3 is TGCAGTGCTAGGCGGGAGGGGCCCTACAATGAGCAGTTCTTC. It specifies CSARREGPYNEQFF.

This clonotype appeared many times. The chain joins TRBV27 to TRBJ2-5; 11 bases align to TRBD2. Germline-derived CDR1 and CDR2 are MNHEY and SMNVEV (reference sequence). The CDR3 has 14 amino acids. Trimming at V came to 6 bases and at J to 6 bases, leaving 6 bases not matched to a gene. CDR3 in amino acids: CASSPTSGEQTQYF. CDR3 DNA sequence: TGTGCCAGCAGCCCGACTAGCGGGGAACAGACCCAGTACTTC.

This clonotype was observed many times. One end of the junction does not line up with germline, which may come from a read error. This rearrangement joins TRBV7-9 to TRBJ2-2, with 9 bases that match TRBD2. Per germline, CDR1 SEHNR and CDR2 FQNEAQ (reference sequence). This CDR3 comprises 17 residues. The chain's CDR3 is CASSLDFGTSSTGELFF. DNA for the CDR3: TGTGCCAGTAGCTTAGATTTCGGGACTAGCTCCACCGGGGAGCTGTTTTTT.